The clone carrying this TCR beta chain was detected many times. As yet, its antigen is unknown. This specimen belongs to a study of T cells in Graves' hyperthyroidism and ophthalmopathy. Diagnoses rested on clinical symptoms, serum thyroxine and TRAb, thyroid ultrasound and orbital computed tomography. V was clipped by 4 bases and J by 13 bases, with 11 bases between them. CDR1 LGHDT and CDR2 YNNKEL come from the germline V gene (reference sequence). There are 11 residues in the CDR3. The source material, RNA transcripts, was used to amplify TCR beta CDR3 regions. A first-round RT-PCR of the TCR CDR3 used the HTBI primer set. One entry per CDR3 protein, called by TCRdb with MiXCR from the multiplex PCR reads. The sample contains 450,000 to 650,000 distinct CDR3 sequences, roughly 18% of which appear only once. Study results and limitations: Most expanded thyroid clonotypes above 0.001 also appeared in blood. Separating ophthalmopathy from stable hyperthyroidism was achieved by a 13 V-J model.

Input material: blood. This receptor was identified in a woman under 30 with Graves' ophthalmopathy. The chain combines TRBV3-1 with TRBJ2-1; D is unresolved. CDR3 DNA sequence: TGTGCCAGCAGCCGCGGAGAGGAACAGTTCTTC. Translation: CASSRGEEQFF.